These 3 T cell receptor beta chains were sequenced from one sample in a study of blood T cell repertoires in COVID-19. TCRdb keeps only in-frame clones here, not all; method: immunoSEQ multiplex PCR. The repertoire has some 70,000 clones, roughly 84% of them found once; the top ten carry approximately 7%. The material sequenced was peripheral blood. The receptors derive from a man aged 50 to 60 with active COVID-19.

This clone was counted a single time. The chain uses TRBV18 and TRBJ1-4, with 8 bases that match TRBD1. J was trimmed by 7 bases and V by 0 bases; bases with no gene match: 4. CDR1 KGHSH and CDR2 LQKENI come from the germline V gene. The CDR3 length is 15 residues. CDR3 coding DNA: TGTGCCAGCTCACCACCGAGCCAGGGGGCTGAAAAACTGTTTTTT. This translates into CASSPPSQGAEKLFF. Full variable domain (remainder filled in from reference TRBV18 and TRBJ1-4): NAGVMQNPRHLVRRRGQEARLRCSPMKGHSHVYWYRQLPEEGLKFMVYLQKENIIDESGMPKERFSAEFPKEGPSILRIQQVVRGDSAAYFCASSPPSQGAEKLFFGSGTQLSVL.

The CDR3 loop reads CASSWGLAGVKTQYF. As DNA, the CDR3 is TGTGCCAGCAGCTGGGGACTAGCGGGAGTAAAGACCCAGTACTTC. V and J are TRBV7-2 and TRBJ2-5, with TRBD2 matching 14 bases. The CDR3 covers 15 residues. The germline V gene encodes CDR1 SGHTA and CDR2 FQGNSA. Trimming cost V 4 bases and J 6 bases; bases outside gene matches: 4.

This chain uses TRBV4-1 with TRBJ1-5; 7 bases line up with TRBD1. CDR1 MGHRA and CDR2 YSYEKL come from the germline V gene. This CDR3 has 14 residues. The ends lost 4 bases at V and 4 bases at J; junction bases unmatched: 4. CDR3 sequence: CASSPTGLNQPQHF. The CDR3 nucleotides are TGCGCCAGCAGCCCGACAGGGTTAAATCAGCCCCAGCATTTT.